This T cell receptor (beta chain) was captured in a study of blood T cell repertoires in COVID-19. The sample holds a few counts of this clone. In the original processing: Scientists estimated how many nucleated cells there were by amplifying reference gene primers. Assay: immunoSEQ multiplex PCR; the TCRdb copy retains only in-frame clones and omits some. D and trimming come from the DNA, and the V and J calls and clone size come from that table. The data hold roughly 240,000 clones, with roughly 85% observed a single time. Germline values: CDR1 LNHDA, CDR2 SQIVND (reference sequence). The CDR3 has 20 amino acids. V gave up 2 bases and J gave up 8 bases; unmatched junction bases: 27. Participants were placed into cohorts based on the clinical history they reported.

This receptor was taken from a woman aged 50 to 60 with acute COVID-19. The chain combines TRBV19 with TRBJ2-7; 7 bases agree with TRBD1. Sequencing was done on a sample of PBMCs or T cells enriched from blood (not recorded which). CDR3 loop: CASSIPKTGTANRGGMKQYF. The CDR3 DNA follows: TGTGCCAGTAGTATACCTAAAACCGGGACAGCAAATCGGGGTGGTATGAAGCAGTACTTC. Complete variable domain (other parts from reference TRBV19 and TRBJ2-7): DGGITQSPKYLFRKEGQNVTLSCEQNLNHDAMYWYRQDPGQGLRLIYYSQIVNDFQKGDIAEGYSVSREKKESFPLTVTSAQKNPTAFYLCASSIPKTGTANRGGMKQYFGPGTRLTVT.